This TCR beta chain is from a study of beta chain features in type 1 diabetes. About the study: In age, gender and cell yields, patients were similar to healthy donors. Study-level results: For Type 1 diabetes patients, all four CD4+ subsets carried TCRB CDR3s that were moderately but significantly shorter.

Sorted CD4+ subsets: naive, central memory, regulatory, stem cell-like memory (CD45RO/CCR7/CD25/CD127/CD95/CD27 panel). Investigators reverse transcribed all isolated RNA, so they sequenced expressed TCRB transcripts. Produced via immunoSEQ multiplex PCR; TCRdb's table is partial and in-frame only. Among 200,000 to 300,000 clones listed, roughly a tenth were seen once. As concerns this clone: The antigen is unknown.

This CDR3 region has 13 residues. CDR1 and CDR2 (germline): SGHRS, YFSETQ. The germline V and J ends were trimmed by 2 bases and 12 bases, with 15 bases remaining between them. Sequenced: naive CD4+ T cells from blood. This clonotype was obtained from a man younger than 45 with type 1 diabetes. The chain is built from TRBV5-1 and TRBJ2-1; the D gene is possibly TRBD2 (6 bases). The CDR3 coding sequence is TGCGCCAGCAGCTTCCCCGGGGGACCTCTGCAGTTCTTC. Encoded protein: CASSFPGGPLQFF.